One sample yielded the 19 T cell receptor beta chains listed below, sequenced in a study of beta chain features in type 1 diabetes (dated 2018 in TCRdb). The study at large found these results: Type 1 diabetes patients showed a moderate but significant shortening of TCRB CDR3 length in all four CD4+ subsets.

Their specific antigens are unknown. The library was generated by the immunoSEQ multiplex PCR assay. All of the isolated RNA was reverse transcribed with the High Capacity cDNA Reverse Transcription Kit, so expressed TCRB transcripts were sequenced. As stored in TCRdb, this immuneACCESS dataset retains in-frame rearrangements with V and J assigned. A fraction of the clones does not appear; measured against another copy, unresolved V genes explain less than half of the discrepancy, and the remainder lacks a known reason. A total of about 740,000 clones appear in this sample, about an eighth of them only once. Together, the top ten hold 0.02% to 0.025% of the sample. Sequencing used naive CD4+ T cells from blood. This specimen's cell subset or site label, interpreted: true naive CD4+ T cells. The receptor set was obtained from a man aged 18 to 35 with type 1 diabetes.

The V gene is TRBV18, the J gene TRBJ2-3; 9 bases agree with TRBD1. The CDR3 is 16 amino acids. The ends lost 3 bases at V and 2 bases at J; junction bases unmatched: 6. The germline V gene encodes CDR1 KGHSH and CDR2 LQKENI. The CDR3 DNA reads TGTGCCAGCTCACCTAGGACAGGGGCGGCCACAGATACGCAGTATTTT. Amino acids: CASSPRTGAATDTQYF.

This chain connects TRBV6-5 to TRBJ2-1; TRBD1 agrees at 10 bases. The germline CDR1 and CDR2 sequences are MNHEY and SVGAGI. The CDR3 consists of 15 residues. With 0 bases clipped from V and 7 bases from J, the junction kept 3 bases outside the gene matches. In DNA form, the CDR3 reads TGTGCCAGCAGTTACTCGCGGGACAGGGGAAATGAGCAGTTCTTC. It is translated as CASSYSRDRGNEQFF.

This clone was detected a few times. The chain uses TRBV6-5 and TRBJ2-3; D is uncertain. V was trimmed by 7 bases and J by 3 bases, leaving 17 bases between them. CDR1 MNHEY and CDR2 SVGAGI come from the germline V gene. The CDR3 is 15 residues long. Here the CDR3 reads CASKPKGMRTDTQYF. The CDR3 DNA reads as TGTGCCAGCAAACCCAAGGGTATGAGGACAGATACGCAGTATTTT.

The J gene is TRBJ2-5, the V gene TRBV6-1; D possibly matches TRBD1 or TRBD2 (5 bases each). Germline V CDR1 and CDR2: MNHNS, SASEGT. Between the trimmed V and J ends, which lost 3 bases and 7 bases, there was a span of 18 bases. The CDR3 consists of 15 residues. CDR3 sequence reads: CASSDEGRISRTQYF. The CDR3 DNA reads as TGTGCCAGCAGTGATGAGGGGCGCATCTCCCGGACCCAGTACTTC.

This clone was seen more than once but under ten times. The junction departs from germline at one end; a sequencing error may be responsible. The chain couples TRBV7-9 to TRBJ1-2, with D perhaps matching TRBD1 (5 bases). CDR1 is SEHNR and CDR2 is FQNEAQ in the germline V gene (reference sequence). This CDR3 is built from 14 residues. CDR3 bases: TGTGCCAGCAGCTTATCGGGGCTTTCACACCGCGTTTTCTTC. It encodes CASSLSGLSHRVFF.

This chain's CDR3 is CASSLEGVGTEAFF. The CDR3 DNA reads TGTGCCAGCAGCTTGGAGGGGGTTGGCACTGAAGCTTTCTTT. The rearrangement links TRBV5-6 to TRBJ1-1; possible D gene TRBD1, 6 bases. Trimming took off 0 bases at V and 4 bases at J, with 10 bases between the two ends. Germline V CDR1 and CDR2: SGHDT, YYEEEE. There are 14 residues in the CDR3.

Regarding this clone: Other nucleotide sequences in the sample specify the same CDR3. This chain links TRBV30 with TRBJ1-2; D is uncertain. The CDR3 runs to 13 residues. V shed 0 bases and J shed 4 bases, with 9 bases lying between them. Germline V gene sequence: CDR1 GTSNPN, CDR2 SVGIG (reference sequence). The CDR3 bases are TGTGCCTGGAGTGTAACGGGATTCTATGGCTACACCTTC. It encodes CAWSVTGFYGYTF.

This clone was seen only a few times. V is TRBV7-2 and J is TRBJ1-2; D unresolved. Trimming left V 1 base short and J 7 bases short, with 7 bases between. Germline CDR1 and CDR2: SGHTA and FQGNSA. The CDR3 sequence is 12 residues long. CDR3 coding DNA: TGTGCCAGCAGCTTAGGGGCAAGTGGCTACACCTTC. Its protein is CASSLGASGYTF.

This clone showed up just a few times. Additional DNA sequences in this sample encode the identical CDR3. This chain uses TRBV30 with TRBJ1-2; D remains ambiguous. Germline CDR1 reads GTSNPN; CDR2 reads SVGIG (reference sequence). The CDR3 has 11 amino acids. V shed 2 bases and J shed 8 bases, with 9 bases lying between them. In nucleotides, the CDR3 is TGTGCCTGGAGTCCTAGCGGAGGCTACACCTTC. Translated, it gives CAWSPSGGYTF. Full variable domain (outside the CDR3, taken from reference TRBV30 and TRBJ1-2): SQTIHQWPATLVQPVGSPLSLECTVEGTSNPNLYWYRQAAGRGLQLLFYSVGIGQISSEVPQNLSASRPQDRQFILSSKKLLLSDSGFYLCAWSPSGGYTFGSGTRLTVV.

Details on this clone: The sample contains more than one DNA sequence encoding this CDR3. The V gene is TRBV6-5, the J gene TRBJ2-1; a weak D match, TRBD2 (5 bases). Between the trimmed V and J ends, which lost 0 bases and 0 bases, there was a span of 6 bases. The CDR3 sequence is 15 residues long. CDR1 and CDR2 (germline): MNHEY, SVGAGI. CDR3 protein: CASSYSGSSYNEQFF. CDR3 bases: TGTGCCAGCAGTTACTCGGGGAGCTCCTACAATGAGCAGTTCTTC.

This clone was seen a handful of times. The V call is TRBV7-9, the J call TRBJ1-1; perhaps TRBD1 as D (6 bases). Trimming removed 3 bases from V and 6 bases from J, with 11 bases in between. This CDR3 comprises 13 residues. Germline CDR1 reads SEHNR; CDR2 reads FQNEAQ (reference sequence). CDR3 region: CASSFSGEAEAFF. CDR3 bases: TGTGCCAGCAGCTTCTCAGGGGAGGCTGAAGCTTTCTTT.

This clone appeared a few times. The chain couples TRBV30 to TRBJ2-6; TRBD1 aligns across 12 bases. The CDR3 length is 20 residues. J was trimmed by 0 bases and V by 1 base; bases with no gene match: 10. The germline V gene has CDR1 GTSNPN and CDR2 SVGIG (reference sequence). CDR3 bases: TGTGCCTGGAGTGAGGGACAGGGGGCCTATTGGCTCTCTGGGGCCAACGTCCTGACTTTC. Its protein is CAWSEGQGAYWLSGANVLTF.

The V and J genes are TRBV5-4 and TRBJ1-6; 10 positions match TRBD1. Germline CDR1 and CDR2: SGHNT and YYREEE (reference sequence). With 3 bases clipped from V and 9 bases from J, the junction kept 3 bases outside the gene matches. The CDR3 totals 14 residues. CDR3 in amino acids: CASSSTGGSSPLHF. CDR3 in DNA: TGTGCCAGCAGCTCGACAGGGGGCAGTTCACCCCTCCACTTT.

The chain couples TRBV30 to TRBJ2-1, with D maybe TRBD2 (6 bases). Germline loops: CDR1 GTSNPN, CDR2 SVGIG (reference sequence). The CDR3 covers 14 residues. Trimming pared 5 bases from V and 0 bases from J, leaving 11 bases between. The CDR3 DNA sequence: TGTGCCTGGGGCGGGGTGAGCTCCTACAATGAGCAGTTCTTC. Translating gives CAWGGVSSYNEQFF.

This clone occurred a few times. Other nucleotide sequences from this sample produce the same CDR3. The chain employs TRBV18 and TRBJ1-1; D may be TRBD1 (5 bases). The CDR3 spans 14 residues. CDR1 and CDR2 from the germline V gene are KGHSH and LQKENI. V was clipped by 2 bases and J by 1 base, with 8 bases between them. The CDR3 region has the DNA TGTGCCAGCTCACCAGGGACGGCGAACACTGAAGCTTTCTTT. This sequence encodes CASSPGTANTEAFF. Variable domain in full (rest from reference TRBV18 and TRBJ1-1): NAGVMQNPRHLVRRRGQEARLRCSPMKGHSHVYWYRQLPEEGLKFMVYLQKENIIDESGMPKERFSAEFPKEGPSILRIQQVVRGDSAAYFCASSPGTANTEAFFGQGTRLTVV.

The gene calls are TRBV13 and TRBJ1-6, with 9 bases that match TRBD1. This CDR3 has 14 amino acids. The trim removed 4 bases at V and 7 bases at J, leaving 2 bases unmatched. Germline V gene sequence: CDR1 PRHDT, CDR2 FYEKMQ (reference sequence). CDR3 protein: CASSSGTGNSPLHF. The CDR3 coding sequence is TGTGCCAGCAGCTCGGGGACAGGGAATTCACCCCTCCACTTT.

The rearrangement links TRBV7-8 to TRBJ1-5, with unresolved D. Germline V gene lookup returns CDR1 SGHVS and CDR2 FQNEAQ. V was pared by 3 bases and J by 8 bases, with 14 bases between. This CDR3 is 14 amino acids long. CDR3 residues: CASSFLKDVKPQHF. The CDR3 DNA sequence: TGTGCCAGCAGCTTTCTAAAGGACGTTAAGCCCCAGCATTTT.

The chain employs TRBV5-6 and TRBJ2-2; D may match TRBD1 or TRBD2 (5 bases each). The CDR3 has 15 amino acids. The germline CDR1 and CDR2 sequences are SGHDT and YYEEEE. V was shortened by 3 bases and J by 7 bases, with 16 bases between the two germline ends. This CDR3 reads CASSYEPGLNGELFF. In DNA form, the CDR3 reads TGTGCCAGCAGCTACGAGCCGGGGCTGAACGGGGAGCTGTTTTTT.

In its sample, this clone was seen a few times. The chain uses TRBV5-6 and TRBJ1-2; D may be TRBD1 (6 bases). The V gene lost 1 base and the J gene lost 6 bases, with 13 bases spanning the gap. This CDR3 region has 14 residues. Per the germline V gene, CDR1 is SGHDT and CDR2 is YYEEEE. CDR3 in amino acids: CASSLRAGDHGYTF. The CDR3 DNA reads TGTGCCAGCAGCTTGCGGGCAGGGGACCATGGCTACACCTTC. Full variable domain (missing parts from reference TRBV5-6 and TRBJ1-2): DAGVTQSPTHLIKTRGQQVTLRCSPKSGHDTVSWYQQALGQGPQFIFQYYEEEERQRGNFPDRFSGHQFPNYSSELNVNALLLGDSALYLCASSLRAGDHGYTFGSGTRLTVV.